This T cell receptor (beta chain) was identified in a study of T cell changes during pregnancy in multiple sclerosis. Sequenced by immunoSEQ multiplex PCR; TCRdb stores in-frame clones only, minus some. The data hold almost 50,000 clones, with about 91% observed a single time. The ends were cut back, 10 bases at V and 1 base at J, with 10 bases in the middle. The germline V gene encodes CDR1 LNHDA and CDR2 SQIVND (reference sequence). The CDR3 consists of 13 residues. The sequencing used CD8+ T cells from peripheral blood mononuclear cells, collected after pregnancy. The receptor was isolated from a female donor with multiple sclerosis, enrolled in a pregnancy study. The chain carries TRBV19 and TRBJ2-2, with D uncertain. CDR3 loop: CAIRYRNTGELFF. The CDR3 nucleotides are TGTGCCATTAGGTATAGGAACACCGGGGAGCTGTTTTTT.